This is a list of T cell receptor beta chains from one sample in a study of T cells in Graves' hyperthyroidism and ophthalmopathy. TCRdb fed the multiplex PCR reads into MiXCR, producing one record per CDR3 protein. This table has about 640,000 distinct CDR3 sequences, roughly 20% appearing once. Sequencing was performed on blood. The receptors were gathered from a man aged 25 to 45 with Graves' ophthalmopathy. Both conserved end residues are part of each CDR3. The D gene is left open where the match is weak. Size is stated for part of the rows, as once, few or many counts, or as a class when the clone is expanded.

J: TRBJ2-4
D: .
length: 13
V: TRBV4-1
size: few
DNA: TGCGCCAGCAGCCCGAACTCGTGGAACATTCAGTACTTC
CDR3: CASSPNSWNIQYF

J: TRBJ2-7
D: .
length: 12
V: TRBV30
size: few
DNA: TGTGCCTGGGGGCGAGAGAGAGGCGAGCAGTACTTC
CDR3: CAWGRERGEQYF

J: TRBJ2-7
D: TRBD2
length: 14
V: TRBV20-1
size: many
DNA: TGCAGTGCAACCCGGACTAGCGCAACCTACGAGCAGTACTTC
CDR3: CSATRTSATYEQYF

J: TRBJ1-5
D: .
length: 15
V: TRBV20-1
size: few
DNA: TGCAGTGCCCCGGTCCGTGGGGGCTTGAATCAGCCCCAGCATTTT
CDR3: CSAPVRGGLNQPQHF

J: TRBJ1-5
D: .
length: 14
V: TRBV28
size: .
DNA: TGTGCCAGCAGTTCTTTCACCCGCAATCAGCCCCAGCATTTC
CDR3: CASSSFTRNQPQHF

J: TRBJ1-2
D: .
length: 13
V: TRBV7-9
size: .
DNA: TGTGCCAGCAGCCTCCGGGGGAGGGGAGGCTACACCTTC
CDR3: CASSLRGRGGYTF

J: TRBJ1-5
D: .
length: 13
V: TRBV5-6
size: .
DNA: TGTGCCAGCAGCTTGTTTTCAGGGCAGCCCCAGCATTTT
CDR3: CASSLFSGQPQHF

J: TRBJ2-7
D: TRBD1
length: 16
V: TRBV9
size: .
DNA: TGTGCCAGCAGCGCCCGACCGGGACAGCGATACTACGAGCAGTACTTC
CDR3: CASSARPGQRYYEQYF

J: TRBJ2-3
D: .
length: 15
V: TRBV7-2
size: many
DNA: TGTGCCAGCACCCTTCGAGCTATAGGCACAGATACGCAGTATTTT
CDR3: CASTLRAIGTDTQYF

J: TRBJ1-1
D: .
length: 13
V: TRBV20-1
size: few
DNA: TGCAGTGCCCCCTCACAGGCGAACACTGAAGCTTTCTTT
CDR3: CSAPSQANTEAFF

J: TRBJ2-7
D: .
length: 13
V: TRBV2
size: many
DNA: TGTGCCAGCAGCAGGACGGAATCCTACGAGCAGTACTTC
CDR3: CASSRTESYEQYF

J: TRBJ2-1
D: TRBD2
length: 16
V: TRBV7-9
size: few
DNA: TGTGCCAGCAGCCAAAGGGAGGGAGCGGAGTACAATGAGCAGTTCTTC
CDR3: CASSQREGAEYNEQFF

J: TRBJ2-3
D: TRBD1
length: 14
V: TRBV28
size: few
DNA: TGTGCCACCGGGACAGGGGGCTCCACAGATACGCAGTATTTT
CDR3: CATGTGGSTDTQYF

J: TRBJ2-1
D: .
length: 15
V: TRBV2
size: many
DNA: TGTGCCAGCAGTGAAGCTAGGAGCTCCTACAATGAGCAGTTCTTC
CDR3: CASSEARSSYNEQFF

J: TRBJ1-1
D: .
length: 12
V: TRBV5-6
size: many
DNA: TGTGCCACCCATGGCATGCGGACTGAAGCTTTCTTT
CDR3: CATHGMRTEAFF

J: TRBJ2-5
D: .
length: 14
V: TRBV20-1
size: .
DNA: TGCAGTGCTAGAGATGAGGTGACAGACCACCTACGCCACTTC
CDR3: CSARDEVTDHLRHF

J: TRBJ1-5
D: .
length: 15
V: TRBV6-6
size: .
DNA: TGTGCCAGCAGTTACTCGATAATCGATCGTCAGCCCCAGCATTTT
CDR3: CASSYSIIDRQPQHF

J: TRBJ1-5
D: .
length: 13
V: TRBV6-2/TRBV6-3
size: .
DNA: TGTGCCAGCAGTCGGGGGAGGTATCAGCCCCAGCATTTT
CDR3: CASSRGRYQPQHF

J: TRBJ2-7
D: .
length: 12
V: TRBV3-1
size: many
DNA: TGTGCCAGCAGCCAGGGGGGCTACGAGCAGTACTTC
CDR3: CASSQGGYEQYF

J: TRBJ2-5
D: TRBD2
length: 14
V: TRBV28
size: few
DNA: TGTGCCAGCAGTTATCGACTAGCGGGAGAGCCCCAGTACTTC
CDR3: CASSYRLAGEPQYF

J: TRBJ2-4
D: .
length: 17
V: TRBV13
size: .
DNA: TGTGCCAGCAGCTTAGGCCGTGAGACAACCCAATCAAACATTCAGTACTTC
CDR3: CASSLGRETTQSNIQYF

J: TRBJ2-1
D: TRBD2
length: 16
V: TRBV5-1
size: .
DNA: TGCGCCAGCAGCAACGTAGCGGGAAAGGGCTACAATGAGCAGTTCTTC
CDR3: CASSNVAGKGYNEQFF

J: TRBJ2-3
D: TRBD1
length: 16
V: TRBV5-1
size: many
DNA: TGCGCCAGCAGCTTGGGAATTGACAGGGCCACAGATACGCAGTATTTT
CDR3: CASSLGIDRATDTQYF

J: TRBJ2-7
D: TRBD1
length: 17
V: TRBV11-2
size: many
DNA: TGTGCCAGCAGCCCCGACAGGGTCGGAGGTTCCGCCTACGAGCAGTACTTC
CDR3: CASSPDRVGGSAYEQYF

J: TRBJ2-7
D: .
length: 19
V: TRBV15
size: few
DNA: TGTGCCACCAGCAGAGTAAGGGGCTCGGACTACCTCTCCGACTACGAGCAGTACTTC
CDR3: CATSRVRGSDYLSDYEQYF

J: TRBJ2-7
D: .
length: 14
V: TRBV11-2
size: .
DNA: TGTGCCAGCAGCTTAGTAACTAGTTCCTACGAGCAGTACTTC
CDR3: CASSLVTSSYEQYF

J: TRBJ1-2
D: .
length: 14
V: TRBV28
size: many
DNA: TGTGCCAGCAGTTTTAACGCGGGAAGGTATGGCTACACCTTC
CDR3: CASSFNAGRYGYTF

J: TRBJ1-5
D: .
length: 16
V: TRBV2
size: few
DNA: TGTGCCAGCAGTGTCCCCCTTACAGGCCTTAATCAGCCCCAGCATTTT
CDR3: CASSVPLTGLNQPQHF

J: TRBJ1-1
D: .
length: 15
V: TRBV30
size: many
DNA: TGTGCCTGGTCTCATCATCGTCAGGTGAACACTGAAGCTTTCTTT
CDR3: CAWSHHRQVNTEAFF

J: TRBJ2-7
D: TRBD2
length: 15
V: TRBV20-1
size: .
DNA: TGCAGTGCTAGACTCCGGACTAGCGGGAGTAGCGAGCAGTACTTC
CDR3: CSARLRTSGSSEQYF

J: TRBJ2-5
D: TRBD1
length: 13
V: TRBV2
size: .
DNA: TGTGCCAGCACGTCAGGGGGCATCGGGACCCAGTACTTC
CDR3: CASTSGGIGTQYF

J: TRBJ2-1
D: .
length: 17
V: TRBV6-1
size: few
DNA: TGTGCCAGCAGTGAGCTCCCCACGAGAAGCTCCTACAATGAGCAGTTCTTC
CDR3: CASSELPTRSSYNEQFF

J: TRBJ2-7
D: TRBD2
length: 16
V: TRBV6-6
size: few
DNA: TGTGCCAGCAGTTACTCAGCGGGAGGGTCATATGTCGAGCAGTACTTC
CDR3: CASSYSAGGSYVEQYF

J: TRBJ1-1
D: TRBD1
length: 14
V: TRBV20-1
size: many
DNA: TGCAGTGCTACGATTGGGACAGCTAGAACTGAAGCTTTCTTT
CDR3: CSATIGTARTEAFF

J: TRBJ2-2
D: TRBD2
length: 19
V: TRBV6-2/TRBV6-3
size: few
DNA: TGTGCCAGCAGTTACCCCGGACTAGCGGGAGGAGGGGACACCGGGGAGCTGTTTTTT
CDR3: CASSYPGLAGGGDTGELFF

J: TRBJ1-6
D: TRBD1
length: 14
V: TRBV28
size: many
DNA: TGTGCCAGCAGACCGGGACAGGCACTTTCACCCCTCCACTTT
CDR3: CASRPGQALSPLHF

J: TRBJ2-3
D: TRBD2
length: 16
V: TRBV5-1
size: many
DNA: TGCGCCAGCAGCTTGGGTAGCGGGGGAAGCACAGATACGCAGTATTTT
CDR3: CASSLGSGGSTDTQYF

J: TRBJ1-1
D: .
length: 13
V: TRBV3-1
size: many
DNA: TGTGCCAGCAGCCAGCTGCTGAACACTGAAGCTTTCTTT
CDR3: CASSQLLNTEAFF

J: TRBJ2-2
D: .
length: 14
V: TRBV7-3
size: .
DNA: TGTGCCAGCAGCTTAAATGGGAACACCCGGGAGCTGTTTTTT
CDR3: CASSLNGNTRELFF

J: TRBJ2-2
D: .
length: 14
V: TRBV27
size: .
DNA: TGTGCCAGCGGGCACCGGGAAGGCACCGGGGAGCTGTTTTTT
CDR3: CASGHREGTGELFF

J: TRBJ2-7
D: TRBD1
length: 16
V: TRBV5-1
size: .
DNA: TGCGCCAGCAGCTTTGGGGGGACAGGGCGTAAAGACGAGCAGTACTTC
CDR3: CASSFGGTGRKDEQYF

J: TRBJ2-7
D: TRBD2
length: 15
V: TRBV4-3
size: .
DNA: TGCGCCAGCAGCCAAGATCAAGCGGGAGGATACGAGCAGTACTTC
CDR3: CASSQDQAGGYEQYF

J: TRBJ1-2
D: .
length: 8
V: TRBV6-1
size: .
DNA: TGTGTTCAGGGAGGCTACACCTTC
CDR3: CVQGGYTF

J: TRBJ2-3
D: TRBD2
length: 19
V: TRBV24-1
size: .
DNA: TGTGCCACCAGCTTCCCGGGACTAGCGGGAGGGCCGAGCACAGATACGCAGTATTTT
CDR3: CATSFPGLAGGPSTDTQYF

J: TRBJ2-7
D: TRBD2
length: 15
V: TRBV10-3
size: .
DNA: TGTGCCATCAGTGAGCCGACTAGCGGGAAGTACGAGCAGTACTTC
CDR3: CAISEPTSGKYEQYF

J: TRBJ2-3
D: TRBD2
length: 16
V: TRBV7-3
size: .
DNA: TGTGCCAGCAGCTTAAACAGCGGGAGGGGTGTAGATACGCAGTATTTT
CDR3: CASSLNSGRGVDTQYF

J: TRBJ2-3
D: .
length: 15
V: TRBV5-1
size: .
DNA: TGCGCCAGCGGTTTATCCTCCGCCGGGGCAGATACGCAGTATTTT
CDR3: CASGLSSAGADTQYF

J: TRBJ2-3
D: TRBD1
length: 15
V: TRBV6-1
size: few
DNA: TGTGCCAGCAAAGGAGACAGGGTTGGGACAGATACGCAGTATTTT
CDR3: CASKGDRVGTDTQYF

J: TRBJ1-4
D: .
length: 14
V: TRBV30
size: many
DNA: TGTGCCTGGAGTCCCGGCTCGGCTAATGAAAAACTGTTTTTT
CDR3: CAWSPGSANEKLFF

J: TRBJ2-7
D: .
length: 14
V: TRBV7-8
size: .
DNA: TGTGCCAGTAGTCCCCGGCCGGGGCTAAATGAGCAGTACTTC
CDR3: CASSPRPGLNEQYF

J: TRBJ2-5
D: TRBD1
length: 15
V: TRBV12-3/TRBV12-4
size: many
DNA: TGTGCCAGCAGGCCAGGGGGCCCTGTCCAAGAGACCCAGTACTTC
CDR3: CASRPGGPVQETQYF

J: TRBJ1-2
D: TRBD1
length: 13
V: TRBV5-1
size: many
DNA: TGCGCCAGCAGCCAAACAGGGGATTTGGGCTACACCTTC
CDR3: CASSQTGDLGYTF

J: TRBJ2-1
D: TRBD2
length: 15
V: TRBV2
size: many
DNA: TGTGCCAGCAGTGGGAGCGGGGGCTCCTACAATGAGCAGTTCTTC
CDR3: CASSGSGGSYNEQFF

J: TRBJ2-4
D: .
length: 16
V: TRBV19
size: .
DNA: TGTGCCAGTAGTCCCAGAGGAGGGGGCGGGGTAGGCATTCAGTACTTC
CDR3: CASSPRGGGGVGIQYF

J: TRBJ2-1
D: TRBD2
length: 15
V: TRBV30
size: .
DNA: TGTGCCTTGATACTAGCGGTTTCCTCCTACAATGAGCAGTTCTTC
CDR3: CALILAVSSYNEQFF